Each of the 2 T cell receptor beta chains below was sequenced from the same sample in a study of Graves' ophthalmopathy and Graves' hyperthyroidism. RNA served as the template for amplifying TCR beta CDR3 regions. After a first-round RT-PCR with HTBI primers, a second-round multiplex PCR was run. Each CDR3 protein is one row after TCRdb ran MiXCR on the multiplex PCR reads. The sample lists about 480,000 distinct CDR3 sequences; approximately 15% were seen once. Sequencing was carried out using blood. The source is a woman between 25 and 40 years old with Graves' ophthalmopathy.

This clonotype came up many times. This sequence joins TRBV28 and TRBJ1-2; 12 nucleotides line up with TRBD1. This CDR3 comprises 13 residues. The junction had 3 bases not matched to a gene; V was cut back by 5 bases and J by 8 bases. CDR1 and CDR2 (germline): MDHEN, SYDVKM. The CDR3 DNA sequence: TGTGCCAGCAGTGGGACAGGGGGCTGGGGCTACACCTTC. Its translation: CASSGTGGWGYTF.

This clonotype was detected ten times or more. The genes are TRBV20-1 and TRBJ2-7; no clear D gene. This CDR3 spans 15 amino acids. Germline lookup yields CDR1 DFQATT and CDR2 SNEGSKA (reference sequence). V lost 3 bases, J lost 4 bases, and 19 bases lay in between. The CDR3 region has the DNA TGCAGTGCTAGTTCTTCTGGGCAGAGCCTTTACGAGCAGTACTTC. It translates to CSASSSGQSLYEQYF.